A selection of T cell receptor beta chains follows, all from one sample in a study of CD4 and CD8 cells across lung adenocarcinoma regions. Via MiXCR, TCRdb re-called the PCR reads, giving one row per CDR3 protein. There are 3,000 to 3,500 distinct CDR3 sequences in the sample; 45% to 60% occur only once, and 25% to 40% lies in the top ten. Sequenced: CD4+ T cells from the center of a lung tumor. The receptors derive from a female donor with lung adenocarcinoma. The CD4 and CD8 labels of this study may be unreliable. Each CDR3 is given with its conserved first and last residue. The D gene is left open where the match is weak. The size field is filled for only some rows; it gives once, few, many or a size class.

TRBV6-2/TRBV6-3,few,TRBD2,TRBJ2-5,TGTGCCAGCAGTTACTTAGGGACTAGCGTGGGGGAGACCCAGTACTTC,CASSYLGTSVGETQYF
TRBV6-1,medium-sized,TRBD2,TRBJ2-3,TGTGCCAGCAGTCCCTGGGGGGGGCGGGAAGCGGGAGGCTCCACAGATACGCAGTATTTT,CASSPWGGREAGGSTDTQYF
TRBV4-1,-,-,TRBJ1-1,TGCGCCAGCAGCCAAGATAGCCTAGCATCGGACGCTTTCTTT,CASSQDSLASDAFF
TRBV6-1,-,-,TRBJ2-3,TGTGCCAGGAGTGAAGGGGTGGGGGCTTCAGAGACGCAGTACTTT,CARSEGVGASETQYF
TRBV7-2,few,-,TRBJ2-1,TGTGCCAGCAGCCCTTTGTATGGGGCCTACAATGAGCAGTTCTTC,CASSPLYGAYNEQFF
TRBV7-9,-,TRBD1,TRBJ1-2,TGTGCCAGCAGCTTGATGGGACAGGTCTATGGCTACACCTTC,CASSLMGQVYGYTF
TRBV27,once,TRBD2,TRBJ2-1,TGTGCCAGCAGTCCAATCGGGACTAGCCCAGGTGAGCAGTTCTTC,CASSPIGTSPGEQFF
TRBV6-1,-,-,TRBJ2-3,TGTGCGGGCAGTGGGGGCAGTGACCAAGAGACCCAGTATTTT,CAGSGGSDQETQYF
TRBV27,few,TRBD2,TRBJ2-5,TGTGCCAGCAGTTTTGGGACTAGAGGAGGTGGGACCCAGTACTTC,CASSFGTRGGGTQYF
TRBV6-1,once,TRBD2,TRBJ2-4,TGTGCCAGCGGCGCGGGGGTGGGAGGCAAAAATACTCAGTACTTC,CASGAGVGGKNTQYF
TRBV11-3,-,-,TRBJ2-2,TGTGCCAGCAGCTTTATCAGGATGAACACCGGGGAGCTGTTTTTT,CASSFIRMNTGELFF
TRBV12-3/TRBV12-4,-,TRBD1,TRBJ1-1,TGTGCCAGCAGCAGGACAGGGGGCGCAGAAGCTTTCTTT,CASSRTGGAEAFF
TRBV6-1,-,-,TRBJ2-2,TGTGCCAGCTCCTACCAACCAAGTCGGGGGCGGGGGACCGGGGAGCTGTTTTTT,CASSYQPSRGRGTGELFF
TRBV6-1,-,TRBD1,TRBJ1-4,TGTGCCAGCAGGATATCCGGACAGGGGGCCGGCCCAAAACTGTTTTTT,CASRISGQGAGPKLFF
TRBV6-5,few,-,TRBJ2-5,TGTGCCAGCAGTTACGCCGCGGCCGGGGGTAGGGAGACCCAGTACTTC,CASSYAAAGGRETQYF
TRBV10-3,-,-,TRBJ2-1,TGTGCCGGGCGCGGGGCTAGTGACCAAGATACCCAGTACTTT,CAGRGASDQDTQYF
TRBV27,-,-,TRBJ2-2,TGTGCCAGCAAAAGGGTAGGGGGCACCGGGGAGCTGTTTTTT,CASKRVGGTGELFF
TRBV6-1,-,TRBD2,TRBJ2-5,TGTGCCAGCAGTGAAAAGATCCGTCCAGGGGCGGGAGGGGAGACCCAGTACTTC,CASSEKIRPGAGGETQYF
TRBV9,-,TRBD1,TRBJ1-1,TGTGCCAGCAGCGCCTTAGACAGGGCCGTAACTGAAGCTTTCTTT,CASSALDRAVTEAFF
TRBV12-3/TRBV12-4,large,TRBD1,TRBJ2-5,TGTGCCAGCAGTGCGGGACAGGGGCAAGAGACCCAGTACTTC,CASSAGQGQETQYF
TRBV6-2/TRBV6-3,-,-,TRBJ2-5,TGTGCCAGCAGTTATTCTATTGGGGGTAGCGCCAAGGGGGAGACCCAGTACTTC,CASSYSIGGSAKGETQYF
TRBV15,-,-,TRBJ1-3,TGTGCCACCAGCACAGGGGCTGGAAACACCATATATTTT,CATSTGAGNTIYF
TRBV6-1,-,TRBD1,TRBJ2-3,TGTGCCAGCAGAGAGGGGGACAGGGGGAAAAATATTCAGTATTTT,CASREGDRGKNIQYF
TRBV6-5,-,-,TRBJ2-7,TGTGCCAGCAGTTCTATCTACGAGCAGTACTTC,CASSSIYEQYF
TRBV3-1,-,-,TRBJ1-6,TGTGCCAGCAGCCAAATGGGGGTTCATTCACCCCTCCACTTT,CASSQMGVHSPLHF
TRBV6-1,-,-,TRBJ1-3,TGTGCCAGCAGCATGACAGTCTCACAAGGAAACACCATATATTTT,CASSMTVSQGNTIYF
TRBV6-1,few,TRBD1,TRBJ2-7,TGTGCCAGCAGTGCAGTACAGGGGGCGCTGGGCGAGCAGTACTTC,CASSAVQGALGEQYF
TRBV10-1,-,-,TRBJ2-3,TGCGTCACGGGGCTAGGAGCCAAAGACACTCAGTACTTT,CVTGLGAKDTQYF
TRBV6-1,medium-sized,TRBD2,TRBJ2-5,TGTGCCAGCAGTCCGGGACTAGCCGAGACCCAGTACTTC,CASSPGLAETQYF
TRBV6-1,once,-,TRBJ2-1,TGTGCCAGCAGTGAAGCGGGCGGGAACCCCTACGAGCAGTTCTTC,CASSEAGGNPYEQFF
TRBV7-2,few,-,TRBJ2-1,TGTGCCAGCAGCTTAAGGGTCGGACAGCGCTACAATGAGCAGTTCTTC,CASSLRVGQRYNEQFF
TRBV6-1,few,TRBD2,TRBJ2-5,TGTGCCAGCAGTGAACCCGGACTAGCGGGAAACAGGGAGACCCAGTACTTC,CASSEPGLAGNRETQYF
TRBV6-1,medium-sized,TRBD2,TRBJ2-7,TGTGCCAGCAGTGAAAGGACTAGCGGGCCGCAGTACTTC,CASSERTSGPQYF
TRBV12-3/TRBV12-4,-,-,TRBJ2-1,TGTGCCAGCAGTTTATTTGGGGGATCCTACAATGAGCAGTTCTTC,CASSLFGGSYNEQFF
TRBV6-5,-,-,TRBJ2-3,TGTGCCAGCAGTTACTCGGAACAGGGAGGGGTGAATACGCAGTATTTT,CASSYSEQGGVNTQYF
TRBV20-1,-,-,TRBJ2-4,TGCAGTGCTAGACGAAATCCTACAGAAAACATTCAGTACTTC,CSARRNPTENIQYF
TRBV7-2,-,-,TRBJ1-2,TGTGCCAGCAGCCCCACCGGGAACTATGGCTACACCTTC,CASSPTGNYGYTF
TRBV6-1,-,-,TRBJ2-7,TGTGCCAGCACTGGGGGGAGTTGCACAGATGAGCAGTACTTC,CASTGGSCTDEQYF
TRBV27,-,-,TRBJ2-6,TGTGCCAGCAGTTTAAGTGGGGCCAACGTCCTGACTTTC,CASSLSGANVLTF
TRBV3-1,few,TRBD1,TRBJ2-1,TGTGCCAGCAGCGATCGACAGGGAGAACAGTTCTTC,CASSDRQGEQFF
TRBV6-1,-,-,TRBJ2-3,TGTGCCCGCGGTGAGGAGGCAGTGAGCACAGGTACGCAGTATTTT,CARGEEAVSTGTQYF
TRBV6-1,-,TRBD1,TRBJ2-7,TGTGCCAGCAGGGCGGGACAGGCCTCCTACGAGCAGTACTTC,CASRAGQASYEQYF
TRBV10-3,large,-,TRBJ2-5,TGTGCCATCAGTGAGGTTCTAGAGACCCAGTACTTC,CAISEVLETQYF
TRBV10-3,few,TRBD1,TRBJ2-2,TGTGCCATCAGAAACCCGGGACAGGGGGACACCGGGGAGCTGTTTTTT,CAIRNPGQGDTGELFF
TRBV6-1,-,TRBD1,TRBJ2-5,TGTGCCAGCAGTCCCCCGCGGCAGGGGGCTCGGGAGACCCAGTACTTC,CASSPPRQGARETQYF
TRBV11-1,medium-sized,-,TRBJ2-1,TGTGCCAGCAGCTTTAGGGAGGCCGAAGAGTTCTTC,CASSFREAEEFF
TRBV11-2,-,TRBD1,TRBJ2-3,TGTGCCAGCAGCGAACTCGACAGGGTTCTTCTCACAGATACGCAGTATTTT,CASSELDRVLLTDTQYF
TRBV6-2/TRBV6-3,-,TRBD2,TRBJ2-1,TGTGCCAGCAGTACTAGCGGGAGGGACACCGGGGACCTGTACTTC,CASSTSGRDTGDLYF
TRBV6-1,once,-,TRBJ2-2,TGTGCCAGCAATCTACAGGGAAGGTCCACCGGGGAGCTGTTTTTT,CASNLQGRSTGELFF
TRBV6-1,few,-,TRBJ2-7,TGTGCCAGCAGTGAAATTAACAGAGGGGGCGAGCAGTACTTC,CASSEINRGGEQYF
TRBV12-5,once,-,TRBJ2-5,TGTGCTAGTGGTTTGTCCCTCCTAATGGAGACCCAGTACTTC,CASGLSLLMETQYF
TRBV6-5,few,-,TRBJ2-5,TGTGCCAGCAGTTACTCGGCCCAAGAGACCCAGTACTTC,CASSYSAQETQYF
TRBV25-1,-,TRBD2,TRBJ2-3,TGTGCCAGCAGTGAATCCCTAGCGGGCAGCACAGATACGCAGTATTTT,CASSESLAGSTDTQYF